This T cell receptor beta chain comes out of a study of T cells in Graves' hyperthyroidism and ophthalmopathy. This clonotype was found a few times. With 8 bases clipped from V and 2 bases from J, the junction kept 8 bases outside the gene matches. Germline values: CDR1 MDHEN, CDR2 SYDVKM. This CDR3 has 15 residues. The source material, RNA transcripts, was used to amplify TCR beta CDR3 regions. The HTBI primer set was used in a first-round RT-PCR of the TCR CDR3. TCRdb fed the multiplex PCR reads into MiXCR, producing one record per CDR3 protein. The repertoire includes about 600,000 distinct CDR3 sequences, approximately 15% of them detected once, and around 3.3% sits in the top ten.

The chain couples TRBV28 to TRBJ2-4; 8 nucleotides match TRBD2. The specimen sequenced was blood. This sequence originates from a woman aged 40 to 55 with Graves' ophthalmopathy. The CDR3 protein is CASASGGPPKNIQYF. The CDR3, as DNA: TGTGCCAGCGCCTCGGGGGGGCCCCCCAAAAACATTCAGTACTTC.